The 13 T cell receptor beta chains below were found in one sample sequenced in a study of response to subunit inactivated influenza vaccine. TCRdb re-called the RT-PCR reads with MiXCR, one entry per CDR3 protein. The sample shows 600,000 to 850,000 distinct CDR3 sequences, around 13% of them seen only once. Sequences were derived from PBMCs from blood, sampled approximately 15 days before vaccination. These receptors were taken from a man aged 45-65 years who received an inactivated influenza vaccine.

This clonotype was seen a few times. This chain links TRBV14 with TRBJ2-2; TRBD1 matches at 7 bases. The germline CDR1 and CDR2 sequences are SGHDN and FVKESK. J was trimmed by 5 bases and V by 2 bases; bases with no gene match: 2. CDR3 length: 14 amino acids. The chain's CDR3 is CASSQLQGTGELFF. CDR3 sequence (DNA): TGTGCCAGCAGCCAATTACAGGGGACCGGGGAGCTGTTTTTT.

This clonotype has only a few counts. The chain couples TRBV5-1 to TRBJ2-7; D gene ambiguous. Trimming left V 0 bases short and J 2 bases short, with 12 bases between. Germline CDR1 SGHRS, CDR2 YFSETQ. CDR3 length: 15 amino acids. This CDR3 reads CASSLAADPTYEQYF. Here the CDR3 DNA reads TGCGCCAGCAGCTTGGCGGCGGACCCCACCTACGAGCAGTACTTC.

The J gene is TRBJ1-3, the V gene TRBV11-2, with D possibly TRBD1 on 5 matching bases. This CDR3 region has 15 residues. Germline CDR1 is SGHAT and CDR2 is FQNNGV. Trimming stripped 3 bases from V and 9 bases from J, with 18 bases between. This chain's CDR3 is CASSFQGLFDSTIYF. In DNA, the CDR3 is TGTGCCAGCAGCTTCCAGGGCTTATTTGATAGCACCATATATTTT.

The rearrangement links TRBV4-1 to TRBJ2-2, with 12 bases fitting TRBD2. Looked up from germline, CDR1 is MGHRA and CDR2 is YSYEKL. The length of the CDR3 is 19 residues. Trimming took 4 bases from V and 4 from J; bases not matched to a gene: 13. The CDR3 here is CASSLRASGGAQGTGELFF. The CDR3 nucleotides are TGCGCCAGCAGCCTTCGGGCTAGCGGGGGGGCCCAAGGCACCGGGGAGCTGTTTTTT.

This clonotype was detected ten times or more. The V call is TRBV20-1, the J call TRBJ2-5; D might be TRBD1 or TRBD2, each matching 5 bases. Deletions cut 3 bases from V and 2 bases from J, with 7 bases between. CDR1 is DFQATT and CDR2 is SNEGSKA in the germline V gene (reference sequence). The CDR3 totals 12 residues. CDR3 region: CSARRGQETQYF. The CDR3 region has the DNA TGCAGTGCTAGGAGGGGACAAGAGACCCAGTACTTC.

This clonotype was seen a few times. The gene calls are TRBV9 and TRBJ2-3; no firm D call. The germline gives CDR1 SGDLS, CDR2 YYNGEE. V was trimmed by 0 bases and J by 4 bases, leaving 18 bases between them. The CDR3 has 17 residues. The CDR3 reads CASSVGTGVGSPDTQYF. The CDR3 DNA sequence: TGTGCCAGCAGCGTAGGGACCGGAGTGGGCAGCCCAGATACGCAGTATTTT.

The chain's CDR3 is CASSQDPGRVGETQYF. CDR3 coding DNA: TGTGCCAGCAGCCAAGATCCAGGGAGAGTTGGAGAGACCCAGTACTTC. This chain connects TRBV4-2 to TRBJ2-5; D may be TRBD1 or TRBD2 (5 bases each). Germline CDR1 and CDR2: LGHNA and YNFKEQ. CDR3 length: 16 amino acids. V gave up 0 bases and J gave up 4 bases, with 15 bases separating them.

In its sample, this clonotype was seen a few times. This rearrangement joins TRBV12-3 or TRBV12-4 to TRBJ1-4, with 10 nucleotides matching TRBD1. This CDR3 has 14 amino acids. Germline trimming cut 6 bases from V and 6 bases from J; bases unmatched to any gene: 4. The CDR3 bases are TGTGCCAGCAGCCATGGACAGGGGGATGAAAAACTGTTTTTT. Residues: CASSHGQGDEKLFF.

This clonotype was observed a few times. The rearrangement uses TRBV7-9 and TRBJ2-4; D is undetermined. The CDR3 length is 13 residues. V lost 1 base, J lost 5 bases, and 6 bases lay in between. Germline lookup yields CDR1 SEHNR and CDR2 FQNEAQ (reference sequence). Here the CDR3 DNA reads TGTGCCAGCAGCTTAGACCCCCAAAACATTCAGTACTTC. It yields the protein CASSLDPQNIQYF.

This clonotype was recorded a few times. This chain links TRBV5-1 with TRBJ2-1; 10 positions agree with TRBD2. The CDR3 has 14 residues. V was pared by 1 base and J by 8 bases, with 3 bases of the junction left unmatched. CDR1 and CDR2 (germline): SGHRS, YFSETQ. The CDR3 DNA follows: TGCGCCAGCAGCTTGAGTACTAGCGGGGATGAGCAGTTCTTC. It is translated as CASSLSTSGDEQFF.

This chain uses TRBV20-1 with TRBJ1-6, with 11 nucleotides matching TRBD1. The CDR3 covers 13 residues. V was pared by 5 bases and J by 10 bases, with 4 bases of the junction left unmatched. The germline V gene encodes CDR1 DFQATT and CDR2 SNEGSKA (reference sequence). CDR3 in amino acids: CSAPRTGGSPLHF. The CDR3 nucleotides are TGCAGTGCTCCCAGGACAGGGGGCTCACCCCTCCACTTT.

This clonotype was seen more than once but under ten times. The V call is TRBV9, the J call TRBJ2-3; 9 bases fit TRBD1. In germline, CDR1 is SGDLS, CDR2 YYNGEE. The V segment lost 1 base and the J segment 4 bases; nucleotides outside the gene matches: 4. The CDR3 length is 15 residues. This CDR3 is CASSVTTGGPDTQYF. For the CDR3, the DNA is TGTGCCAGCAGCGTAACAACAGGGGGCCCAGATACGCAGTATTTT.

CDR3 sequence: CASTWARLFSATGELFF. CDR3 DNA sequence: TGTGCCAGCACTTGGGCCCGCCTTTTTTCGGCCACCGGGGAGCTGTTTTTT. This chain uses TRBV28 with TRBJ2-2; D gene unclear. V was trimmed by 7 bases and J by 4 bases, leaving 22 bases between them. The germline gives CDR1 MDHEN, CDR2 SYDVKM. This CDR3 is built from 17 residues.